This T cell receptor beta chain emerged from a study of T-cell reconstitution after alpha-beta-depleted transplantation in children. Study-level findings and limits: As was reported, about two months after transplant, alpha-beta T cells came from several hundred expanded graft clones. Some patients showed high day-60 TCRbeta diversity, which derived from surviving recipient T cells and thymic progenitors. By one year post-transplant, T-cell counts and diversity largely arose from T cells that were newly produced.

The germline V gene encodes CDR1 ENHRY and CDR2 SYGVKD. Trimming at V came to 11 bases and at J to 2 bases, leaving 11 bases not matched to a gene. This CDR3 is 15 amino acids long. In its sample, this clonotype was seen a few times. The antigen remains undetermined. It was with unique molecular identifiers that the TCRbeta library was prepared. Each CDR3 protein gets one entry after TCRdb re-called the PCR reads with MiXCR. The data contain approximately 400,000 distinct CDR3 sequences, roughly 17% of them singletons. This clonotype was obtained from a boy in the first two years of life who had a stem cell transplant for Wiskott-Aldrich syndrome, so the T cells may come from the graft donor. The chain has TRBV10-3 and TRBJ2-3; TRBD2 agrees at 9 bases. Sequencing was performed on PBMCs, mostly from graft donor cells, taken 360 days after TCRalphabeta/CD19-depleted stem cell transplant. DNA of the CDR3: TGTGCCGCCGCGAGAAAGCGGGGGGACACAGATACGCAGTATTTT. Its protein product is CAAARKRGDTDTQYF.